The 3 T cell receptor beta chains reported below all come from one sample, sequenced in a study of T cell clonality in common variable immunodeficiency. Sequencing used immunoSEQ multiplex PCR; TCRdb keeps in-frame clones, though not all of them. The specimen has about 60,000 clones, none found just once. The sample comprised peripheral blood mononuclear cells. All receptors derive from a person aged 18 to 75 in good health.

This clone has a count of ten or more. The CDR3 end lies 3 residues beyond the end of the read and is filled in from the germline J gene. The chain couples TRBV11-2 to TRBJ1-5; D gene unclear. The germline V gene has CDR1 SGHAT and CDR2 FQNNGV. CDR3 length equals 15 residues. The V end was cut by 1 base, the J end by 9 bases, with 16 bases between. The chain's CDR3 is CASSLGSERERPQHF. The CDR3 DNA, read in part, is TGTGCCAGCAGCTTAGGGAGCGAGCGGGAGCGGCCC. Together with reference TRBV11-2 and TRBJ1-5, the CDR3 gives the full variable domain: EAGVAQSPRYKIIEKRQSVAFWCNPISGHATLYWYQQILGQGPKLLIQFQNNGVVDDSQLPKDRFSAERLKGVDSTLKIQPAKLEDSAVYLCASSLGSERERPQHFGDGTRLSIL.

This clone was seen repeatedly, ten times or more. The CDR3 goes on 3 residues after the read ends, and that part is filled in from the germline J gene. The rearrangement uses TRBV5-1 and TRBJ1-6; 9 bases are shared with TRBD1. V was clipped by 4 bases and J by 6 bases; unmatched bases: 8. CDR3 size: 16 residues. CDR1 and CDR2 from the germline V gene are SGHRS and YFSETQ. The CDR3 DNA, read in part, is TGCGCCAGCAGCCCCGGGACAGGGTTTATTAATTCACCC. Translated, it gives CASSPGTGFINSP. The entire CDR3 is CASSPGTGFINSPLHF.

The sample holds many counts of this clone. The junction and the germline gene differ at one end; a read error may be behind it. The CDR3 end falls 3 residues outside the read, so it is completed with the germline J gene. The chain recombines TRBV7-2 with TRBJ2-3; 7 bases agree with TRBD2. Germline V gene lookup returns CDR1 SGHTA and CDR2 FQGNSA. CDR3 length: 14 residues. The CDR3 reads CASSSQTSRDTQYF. Incomplete CDR3 DNA: TGTGCCAGCAGCTCCCAGACTAGCAGAGATACG.